The entry below describes one T cell receptor beta chain. These data originate in a study of blood T cell repertoires in COVID-19. In the study overall: Samples taken during acute and convalescent COVID-19 were collected in the United States, Italy and Spain. Sources were T cells, B-cell-depleted T cells, or PBMCs; the material itself was cDNA or gDNA.

In the original analysis: Reference gene primer amplification in the assay estimated nucleated cell counts. Only in-frame clones appear in the TCRdb table, and some are missing; sequencing was by immunoSEQ multiplex PCR. V, J and clone size are taken as reported in that table, and D and trimming were inferred from the DNA itself. The sample lists approximately 280,000 clones; about 89% were seen once. This CDR3 has 11 amino acids. Germline CDR1 and CDR2: LNHDA and SQIVND (reference sequence). V shed 5 bases and J shed 12 bases, with 8 bases lying between them. Material for sequencing was peripheral blood. This clonotype was obtained from a man aged 40-55 years with acute or convalescent COVID-19. The genes are TRBV19 and TRBJ1-6, with a tentative D call TRBD1 (5 bases). The DNA for the CDR3 is TGTGCCAGTAGTCGGGGGGAACCCCTCCACTTT. Protein sequence: CASSRGEPLHF. The full variable domain, rest sourced from reference TRBV19 and TRBJ1-6, is DGGITQSPKYLFRKEGQNVTLSCEQNLNHDAMYWYRQDPGQGLRLIYYSQIVNDFQKGDIAEGYSVSREKKESFPLTVTSAQKNPTAFYLCASSRGEPLHFGNGTRLTVT.